This TCR beta chain is drawn from a study of cytomegalovirus exposure and HLA in healthy donors. Study-level information: Among the 400 or so donors who were genotyped, 81% fell in the genetic ancestry cluster that is associated with self-reported Caucasian donors.

The PCR contained 60 Vbeta and 13 Jbeta primers. Produced via immunoSEQ multiplex PCR; TCRdb's table is partial and in-frame only. The sample lists about 110,000 clones, 82% occurring once. The V gene's germline CDR1 is MGHDK and CDR2 SYGVNS. The CDR3 consists of 17 residues. Losses at the gene ends were 4 bases for V and 1 base for J; bases not matched to a gene: 8. The study, taken as a whole, reports: In an earlier analysis, productive rearrangement rates for most beta V segments clustered near 90% or 30%. Many donors carried some public TCRs, although rarity characterized most TCR sequences.

With regard to this clone: Its antigen is unidentified.

Healthy individuals who donated bone marrow served as the donors. The TCR originated in a woman between 18 and 29 years old in good health and CMV-seronegative. Sequencing used PBMCs. This sequence joins TRBV25-1 and TRBJ2-3; 10 nucleotides agree with TRBD1. The CDR3 DNA follows: TGTGCCAGCAGTGCAGCCGGGGACAGGGGCCGCACAGATACGCAGTATTTT. This translates into CASSAAGDRGRTDTQYF.